This TCR beta chain came from a study of blood T cell repertoires in COVID-19. V was pared by 3 bases and J by 2 bases, with 11 bases between. CDR3 size: 13 residues. Germline CDR1 is SQVTM and CDR2 is ANQGSEA. This clone was seen a few times. Assay used: immunoSEQ multiplex PCR; TCRdb lists only in-frame clones, some missing. The sample carries over 250,000 clones, 85% to 90% recorded once. The source of this sequence is a woman in her sixties in a cohort exposed to, infected with or recovered from COVID-19 (not recorded which). This chain joins TRBV29-1 and TRBJ2-7, with D maybe TRBD1 (5 bases). The sequenced material came from PBMCs or T cells enriched from blood (not recorded which). The DNA for the CDR3 is TGCAGCGTTGAGGACAAAGGAACCTACGAGCAGTACTTC. It is translated as CSVEDKGTYEQYF.